At least ten counts were recorded for the clone carrying this T cell receptor beta chain. The target antigen is unknown. Axillary draining lymph nodes of breast cancer patients supplied the node samples. The data were obtained in a study of breast tumors, draining lymph nodes, adjacent tissues. The CDR3 has 16 amino acids. V gave up 3 bases and J gave up 4 bases, with 21 bases separating them. Looked up from germline, CDR1 is SQVTM and CDR2 is ANQGSEA. MiXCR, applied by TCRdb to the multiplex PCR reads, yields one record per CDR3 protein. The table shows approximately 210,000 distinct CDR3 sequences, with less than 40% occurring only once. General observations from the study: Data fit most tumor T cells coming from lymph node, expanding in tumor. Tumor and nontumor repertoires were significantly more similar in luminal-like than in basal-like breast cancer. Compared with lymph nodes, tumors were less diverse; compared with nontumor tissue, more.

J is TRBJ1-2 and V is TRBV29-1; D might be TRBD1 (5 bases). This TCR was recovered from a female donor with breast cancer. Some clones in this sample may be carry-over from other donors' samples. Sequences were obtained from axillary lymph node tissue. The CDR3 DNA is TGCAGCGTTGACGACAGTAAAGGAGTCCGGGGCTATGGCTACACCTTC. Protein sequence: CSVDDSKGVRGYGYTF.